Sequencing of this T cell receptor beta chain was carried out in a study of cytomegalovirus exposure and HLA in healthy donors. A multiplex PCR was run with 60 Vbeta primers and 13 Jbeta primers. Produced via immunoSEQ multiplex PCR; TCRdb's table is partial and in-frame only. The sample consists of about 160,000 clones, around 77% of them appearing once. Study findings and constraints: A later look showed TCR association rates differing by HLA locus, highest for DRB1 and lowest for HLA-C. Analyses of presence/absence relied on an assumption of roughly uniform sequencing depth across donors.

Germline V CDR1 and CDR2: SGHRS, YFSETQ. The ends lost 4 bases at V and 6 bases at J; junction bases unmatched: 6. The CDR3 spans 14 residues. Regarding this clone: Its antigen is not known.

This sequence joins TRBV5-1 and TRBJ2-3; TRBD2 matches at 9 bases. The sequence was obtained from a woman in her forties or fifties in good health and CMV-seropositive. The specimen was PBMCs. In DNA, the CDR3 is TGCGCCAGCAGCATGGCGGGAGGGGGGGATACGCAGTATTTT. It specifies CASSMAGGGDTQYF.